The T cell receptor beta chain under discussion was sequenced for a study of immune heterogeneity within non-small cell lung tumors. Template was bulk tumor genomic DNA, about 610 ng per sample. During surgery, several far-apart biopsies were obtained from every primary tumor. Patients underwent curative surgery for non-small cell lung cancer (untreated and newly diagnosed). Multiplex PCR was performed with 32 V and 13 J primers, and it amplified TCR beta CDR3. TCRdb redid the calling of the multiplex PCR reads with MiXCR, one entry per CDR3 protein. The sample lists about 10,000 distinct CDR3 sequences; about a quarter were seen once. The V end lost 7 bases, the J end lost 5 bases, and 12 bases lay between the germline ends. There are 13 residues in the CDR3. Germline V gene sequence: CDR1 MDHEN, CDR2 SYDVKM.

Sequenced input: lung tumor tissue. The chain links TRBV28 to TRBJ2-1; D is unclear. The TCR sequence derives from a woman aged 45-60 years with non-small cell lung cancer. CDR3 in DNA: TGTGCCAGCACCTCGAGTGGGAACAATGAGCAGTTCTTC. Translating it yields CASTSSGNNEQFF. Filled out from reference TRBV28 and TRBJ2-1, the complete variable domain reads DVKVTQSSRYLVKRTGEKVFLECVQDMDHENMFWYRQDPGLGLRLIYFSYDVKMKEKGDIPEGYSVSREKKERFSLILESASTNQTSMYLCASTSSGNNEQFFGPGTRLTVL.